A selection of T cell receptor beta chains follows, all from one sample in a study of regulatory T cells in long-lasting Graves disease. From the multiplex PCR reads, TCRdb called clonotypes with MiXCR, one entry per CDR3 protein. The table has 350,000 to 400,000 distinct CDR3 sequences, roughly a sixth seen once. The material was peripheral blood mononuclear cells (PBMCs), obtained at new diagnosis, from a patient treated with antithyroid drugs. These receptors were obtained from a female donor with Graves disease. CDR3s include the opening cysteine and the closing phenylalanine or tryptophan. D genes are given only for firm matches. Where a row states a size, it is once, few, many or the class of an expanded clone; other rows omit it.

d_gene	v_gene	abundance	j_gene	CDR3aa	CDR3nt
.	TRBV30	many	TRBJ1-2	CAWRRSGGDYGYTF	TGTGCCTGGAGAAGGTCAGGAGGTGACTATGGCTACACCTTC
TRBD2	TRBV15	many	TRBJ2-7	CATSRVWVSGSFEQYF	TGTGCCACCAGCAGAGTTTGGGTTAGCGGGAGTTTCGAGCAGTACTTC
.	TRBV7-2	many	TRBJ1-1	CASKKPNTEAFF	TGTGCCAGCAAAAAACCGAACACTGAAGCTTTCTTT
.	TRBV12-3/TRBV12-4	many	TRBJ2-5	CASSWTRDKQETQYF	TGTGCCAGCAGTTGGACAAGGGACAAACAAGAGACCCAGTACTTC
TRBD2	TRBV29-1	many	TRBJ2-3	CSVGAGGPTDTQYF	TGCAGCGTTGGGGCGGGAGGGCCGACAGATACGCAGTATTTT
TRBD1	TRBV7-3	many	TRBJ1-4	CASRSSRGQLFF	TGTGCCAGCAGGTCCTCCAGGGGGCAACTGTTTTTT
TRBD1	TRBV7-2	many	TRBJ2-1	CASSFGQGGNEQFF	TGTGCCAGCAGCTTCGGACAGGGGGGCAATGAGCAGTTCTTC
TRBD2	TRBV20-1	many	TRBJ2-1	CSARPGLAGGPYNEQFF	TGCAGTGCTAGACCGGGACTAGCGGGAGGCCCCTACAATGAGCAGTTCTTC
.	TRBV7-9	.	TRBJ2-5	CASSLTQPETQYF	TGTGCCAGCAGCTTAACCCAACCCGAGACCCAGTACTTC
TRBD2	TRBV10-3	many	TRBJ2-1	CAISAWAGERDEQFF	TGTGCCATCAGTGCTTGGGCGGGGGAAAGGGATGAGCAGTTCTTC
.	TRBV20-1	many	TRBJ2-1	CSARADKSSYNEQFF	TGCAGTGCTCGCGCTGACAAGAGCTCCTACAATGAGCAGTTCTTC
.	TRBV20-1	many	TRBJ1-1	CSARDPGETMNTEAFF	TGCAGTGCTAGAGATCCAGGGGAAACCATGAACACTGAAGCTTTCTTT
TRBD1	TRBV10-3	few	TRBJ1-1	CAISDPTGSGNTEAFF	TGTGCCATCAGTGACCCGACAGGGAGTGGGAACACTGAAGCTTTCTTT
TRBD2	TRBV28	many	TRBJ2-1	CASSSAGTSTNEQFF	TGTGCCAGCAGTTCGGCCGGGACTAGCACTAATGAGCAGTTCTTC
TRBD2	TRBV6-1	many	TRBJ2-3	CASRGGGTDTQYF	TGTGCCAGCAGGGGCGGGGGAACAGATACGCAGTATTTT
.	TRBV12-3/TRBV12-4	many	TRBJ2-7	CASSLDGGGVSGEQYF	TGTGCCAGCAGTTTAGATGGAGGGGGTGTGAGTGGCGAGCAGTACTTC
.	TRBV19	few	TRBJ1-5	CASSMESYSNQPQHF	TGTGCCAGTAGTATGGAGTCGTATAGCAATCAGCCCCAGCATTTT
.	TRBV7-2	few	TRBJ2-4	CASSRKDRLAKNIQYF	TGTGCCAGCAGTCGAAAGGACAGATTAGCCAAAAACATTCAGTACTTC
.	TRBV28	many	TRBJ2-7	CASRGSTGRREQYF	TGTGCCAGCAGAGGTTCGACGGGGCGCCGGGAGCAGTACTTC
TRBD1	TRBV7-6	many	TRBJ2-7	CASSLGQGDGEQYF	TGTGCCAGCAGCTTAGGACAGGGGGACGGAGAGCAGTACTTC
TRBD1	TRBV11-2	many	TRBJ1-2	CASSLTGQGVPGGYTF	TGTGCCAGCAGCTTAACGGGACAGGGTGTTCCGGGCGGCTACACCTTC
.	TRBV12-3/TRBV12-4	many	TRBJ1-1	CASTAGGSGRPEAFF	TGTGCCAGCACCGCGGGGGGGTCGGGAAGACCTGAAGCTTTCTTT
TRBD1	TRBV12-3/TRBV12-4	many	TRBJ2-2	CASSSTRTGLTGELFF	TGTGCCAGCAGTTCGACGCGGACAGGGCTGACCGGGGAGCTGTTTTTT
.	TRBV6-2/TRBV6-3	few	TRBJ2-3	CASSRQSLASTDTQYF	TGTGCCAGCAGTCGACAGTCACTGGCGAGCACAGATACGCAGTATTTT
.	TRBV7-3	few	TRBJ2-1	CASSPNEQFF	TGTGCCAGCAGCCCCAATGAGCAGTTCTTC
.	TRBV2	many	TRBJ2-7	CASTTGSYEQYF	TGTGCCTCTACGACGGGCTCCTACGAGCAGTACTTC
TRBD1	TRBV7-2	many	TRBJ2-1	CASSSSQTGKQFF	TGTGCCAGCAGCTCAAGTCAGACAGGGAAGCAGTTCTTC
TRBD2	TRBV7-9	.	TRBJ2-7	CASSLAASGVSIKQYF	TGTGCCAGCAGCTTAGCAGCTAGCGGGGTCTCTATAAAGCAGTACTTC
.	TRBV2	few	TRBJ2-3	CASRDLLGGTDTQYF	TGTGCCAGCAGGGACCTCCTTGGTGGCACAGATACGCAGTATTTT
TRBD2	TRBV19	few	TRBJ2-1	CASRASGGANEQFF	TGTGCCAGTAGGGCTAGCGGGGGGGCCAATGAGCAGTTCTTC
.	TRBV12-3/TRBV12-4	many	TRBJ1-2	CASSLTLWTDWSTF	TGTGCCAGCAGTTTAACCCTTTGGACGGACTGGAGCACCTTC
.	TRBV2	many	TRBJ1-5	CASSERGGEWPQHF	TGTGCCAGCAGTGAAAGGGGGGGAGAGTGGCCCCAGCATTTT
TRBD2	TRBV11-2	.	TRBJ2-3	CASSSQTSGASDTQYF	TGTGCCAGCAGCTCGCAAACTAGCGGGGCCAGCGATACGCAGTATTTT
.	TRBV12-3/TRBV12-4	many	TRBJ2-7	CASSLDGGGFNEQYF	TGTGCCAGCAGTTTAGATGGAGGGGGATTCAACGAGCAGTACTTC
.	TRBV18	few	TRBJ2-7	CASSGGVFSNEQYF	TGTGCCAGCTCCGGTGGGGTTTTTAGCAACGAGCAGTACTTC
.	TRBV27	many	TRBJ1-5	CASSPFESGNQPQHF	TGTGCCAGCAGTCCCTTTGAAAGCGGCAATCAGCCCCAGCATTTT
TRBD2	TRBV28	.	TRBJ2-5	CASSSSGRARETQYF	TGTGCCAGCAGCTCCAGCGGGAGGGCCCGGGAGACCCAGTACTTC
.	TRBV28	many	TRBJ2-7	CASSGTTYEQYF	TGTGCCAGCAGCGGGACCACCTACGAGCAGTACTTC
.	TRBV28	many	TRBJ2-2	CASRYPHGGGTGELFF	TGTGCCAGCAGATACCCCCACGGGGGAGGCACCGGGGAGCTGTTTTTT
.	TRBV7-2	many	TRBJ2-1	CASSLEAEDNEQFF	TGTGCCAGCAGCTTAGAGGCGGAGGACAATGAGCAGTTCTTC
.	TRBV7-3	many	TRBJ2-5	CASSLSEGWETQYF	TGTGCCAGCAGCTTAAGCGAGGGTTGGGAGACCCAGTACTTC
.	TRBV11-2	many	TRBJ1-2	CASSLDRRNGYTF	TGTGCCAGCAGCTTAGATCGTAGAAATGGCTACACCTTC
TRBD1	TRBV11-2	many	TRBJ1-2	CASSTKDRGLNYGYTF	TGTGCCAGCAGCACCAAGGACAGGGGTCTGAACTATGGCTACACCTTC
TRBD2	TRBV20-1	many	TRBJ2-7	CSAPQLAGLEQYF	TGCAGTGCCCCTCAGCTAGCGGGCCTCGAGCAGTACTTC
.	TRBV12-3/TRBV12-4	many	TRBJ1-2	CASRDPRDYYGYTF	TGTGCCAGCAGGGATCCCAGGGATTACTATGGCTACACCTTC
TRBD1	TRBV7-2	.	TRBJ1-2	CASSLGGQGASYGYTF	TGTGCCAGCAGCTTAGGGGGACAGGGGGCGTCTTATGGCTACACCTTC
.	TRBV7-9	.	TRBJ2-4	CASSLAAPLGTAKNIQYF	TGTGCCAGCAGCTTAGCGGCACCCCTCGGAACAGCCAAAAACATTCAGTACTTC
.	TRBV15	few	TRBJ2-3	CATSARAATDTQYF	TGTGCCACCAGCGCCAGGGCCGCCACAGATACGCAGTATTTT
TRBD1	TRBV12-3/TRBV12-4	many	TRBJ2-7	CASRGTGHVYEQYF	TGTGCCAGCAGAGGGACAGGGCACGTCTACGAGCAGTACTTC
TRBD1	TRBV7-2	many	TRBJ1-5	CASSPGTVRQPQHF	TGTGCCAGCAGCCCCGGGACAGTGAGGCAGCCCCAGCATTTT
.	TRBV15	many	TRBJ2-7	CATSRDGNSIYEQYF	TGTGCCACCAGCAGGGACGGCAACTCAATCTACGAGCAGTACTTC
.	TRBV9	.	TRBJ1-3	CASSRAAGNTIYF	TGTGCCAGCAGCCGAGCGGCGGGAAACACCATATATTTT
.	TRBV30	.	TRBJ1-1	CAWRSERRAEAFF	TGTGCCTGGAGGTCGGAGAGGAGGGCTGAAGCTTTCTTT
.	TRBV27	many	TRBJ2-5	CASSLTVQETQYF	TGTGCCAGCAGCCTGACCGTCCAAGAGACCCAGTACTTC
TRBD1	TRBV20-1	.	TRBJ2-7	CSARDYLDPGQTYEQYF	TGCAGTGCTAGAGATTATCTAGACCCGGGACAGACTTACGAGCAGTACTTC
TRBD1	TRBV27	.	TRBJ1-6	CASFGDSRRLHF	TGTGCCAGCTTTGGGGACAGCCGAAGGCTCCACTTT
TRBD1	TRBV10-3	many	TRBJ2-5	CATRYRGQETQYF	TGTGCCACCCGCTACAGGGGGCAAGAGACCCAGTACTTC